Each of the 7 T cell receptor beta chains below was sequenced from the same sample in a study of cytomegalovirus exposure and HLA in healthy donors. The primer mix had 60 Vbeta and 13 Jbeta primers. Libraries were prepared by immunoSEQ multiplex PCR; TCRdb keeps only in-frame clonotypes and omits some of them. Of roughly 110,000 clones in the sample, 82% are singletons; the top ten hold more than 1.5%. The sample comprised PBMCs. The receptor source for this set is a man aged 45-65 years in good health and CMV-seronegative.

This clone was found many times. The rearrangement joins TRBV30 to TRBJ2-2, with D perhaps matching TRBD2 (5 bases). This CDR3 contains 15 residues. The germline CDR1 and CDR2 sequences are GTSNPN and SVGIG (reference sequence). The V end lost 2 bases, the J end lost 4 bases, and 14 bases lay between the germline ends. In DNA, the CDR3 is TGTGCCTGGAGTCGCGTGGAGGTCTCCACCGGGGAGCTGTTTTTT. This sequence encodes CAWSRVEVSTGELFF.

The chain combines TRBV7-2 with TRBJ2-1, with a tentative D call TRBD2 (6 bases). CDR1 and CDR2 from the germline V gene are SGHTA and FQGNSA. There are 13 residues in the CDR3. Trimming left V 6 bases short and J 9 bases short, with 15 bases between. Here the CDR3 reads CASRLVEGTEQFF. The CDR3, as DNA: TGTGCCAGCAGACTAGTGGAGGGGACTGAGCAGTTCTTC.

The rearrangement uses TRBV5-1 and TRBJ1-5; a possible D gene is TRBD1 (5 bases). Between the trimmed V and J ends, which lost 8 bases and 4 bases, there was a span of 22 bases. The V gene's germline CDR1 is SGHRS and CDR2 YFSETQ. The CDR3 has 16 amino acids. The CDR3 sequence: CASPGTGTQVNQPQHF. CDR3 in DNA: TGCGCCAGTCCGGGAACCGGGACTCAAGTAAATCAGCCCCAGCATTTT.

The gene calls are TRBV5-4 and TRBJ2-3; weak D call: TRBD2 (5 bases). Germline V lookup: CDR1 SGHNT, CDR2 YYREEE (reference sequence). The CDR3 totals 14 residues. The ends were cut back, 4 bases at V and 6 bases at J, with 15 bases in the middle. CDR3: CASSTEASFDTQYF. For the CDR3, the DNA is TGTGCCAGCAGCACGGAGGCGTCCTTTGATACGCAGTATTTT. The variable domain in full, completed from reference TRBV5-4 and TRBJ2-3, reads ETGVTQSPTHLIKTRGQQVTLRCSSQSGHNTVSWYQQALGQGPQFIFQYYREEENGRGNFPPRFSGLQFPNYSSELNVNALELDDSALYLCASSTEASFDTQYFGPGTRLTVL.

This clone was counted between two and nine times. The CDR3 DNA follows: TGCGCCAGCCATGGGACAGCGATCACAGATACGCAGTATTTT. Translation gives CASHGTAITDTQYF. The chain is built from TRBV5-1 and TRBJ2-3, with TRBD1 matching over 7 bases. Germline trimming cut 7 bases from V and 2 bases from J; bases unmatched to any gene: 7. Germline-derived CDR1 and CDR2 are SGHRS and YFSETQ. This CDR3 contains 14 residues.

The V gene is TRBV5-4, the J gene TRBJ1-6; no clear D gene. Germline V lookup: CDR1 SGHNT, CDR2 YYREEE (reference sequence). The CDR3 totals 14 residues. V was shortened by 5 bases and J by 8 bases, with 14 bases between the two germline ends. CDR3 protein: CASSSPVLDSPLHF. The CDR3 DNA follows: TGTGCCAGCAGTTCTCCCGTACTCGATTCACCCCTCCACTTT.

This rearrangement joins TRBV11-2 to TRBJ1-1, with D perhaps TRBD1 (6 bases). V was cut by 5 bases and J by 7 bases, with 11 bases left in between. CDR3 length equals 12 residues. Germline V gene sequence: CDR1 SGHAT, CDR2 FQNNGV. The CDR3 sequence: CASSLYRVEAFF. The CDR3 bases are TGTGCCAGCAGCCTTTACAGGGTTGAAGCTTTCTTT.